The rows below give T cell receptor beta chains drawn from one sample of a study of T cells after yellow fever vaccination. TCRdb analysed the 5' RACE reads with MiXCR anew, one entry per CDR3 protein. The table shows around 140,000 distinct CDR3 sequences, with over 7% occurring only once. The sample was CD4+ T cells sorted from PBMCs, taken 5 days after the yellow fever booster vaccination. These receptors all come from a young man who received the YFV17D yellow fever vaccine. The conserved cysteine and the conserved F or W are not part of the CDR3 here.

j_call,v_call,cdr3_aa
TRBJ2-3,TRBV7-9,ASSLGVYRSSTDTQY
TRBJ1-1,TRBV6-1,ASRKGTGLTEAF
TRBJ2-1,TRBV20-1,SARDLSYNEQF
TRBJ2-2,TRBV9,ASSAPLGRTGELF
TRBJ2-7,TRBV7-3,ASSLRRLAAYEQY
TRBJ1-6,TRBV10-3,AIRAGGSSYNSPLH
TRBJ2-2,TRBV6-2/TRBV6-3,ASRLSVPPGTGELF
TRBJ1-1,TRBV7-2,ASTRQGAYTEAF
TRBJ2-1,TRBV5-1,ASSLLAAPNNEQF
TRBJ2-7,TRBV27,ASSLKFEGSYEQY
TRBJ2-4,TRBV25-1,ASSESRTVNIQY
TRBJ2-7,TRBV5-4,ASSLDPQTPYEQY
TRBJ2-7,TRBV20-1,SAPTGTLGEQY
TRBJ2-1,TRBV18,ASSPGGNNEQF
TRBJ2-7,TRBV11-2,ASSSLEGTARVGGYGEQY
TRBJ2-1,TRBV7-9,ASSLRTSASSYNEQF
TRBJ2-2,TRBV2,ASSEHSAGELF
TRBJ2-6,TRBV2,ASRGAGRAFGANVLT
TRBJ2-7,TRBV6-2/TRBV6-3,ASIKGASGEFMQY
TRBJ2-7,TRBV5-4,ASSLGAATSSYEQY
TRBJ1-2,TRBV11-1,ASSSDKNYGYT
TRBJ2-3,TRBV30,AWSATGASTDTQY
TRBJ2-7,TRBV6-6,ASRLTGPGEQY
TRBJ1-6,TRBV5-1,ASSQEFSGSPLH
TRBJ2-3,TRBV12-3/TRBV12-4,ASSPWGTQY
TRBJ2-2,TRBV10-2,ATHNTGELF
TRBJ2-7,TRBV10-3,AITTLAGEAY